This record covers a single TCR beta chain. One junction end does not reproduce the germline sequence, and a read error may be involved. The sample belongs to a study of CD8 T cells in Susac syndrome. Random hexamers served to reverse transcribe roughly 0.45 to 1 ug RNA. TCR beta CDR3 was amplified by immunoSEQ covering 54 Vbeta and 13 Jbeta. One entry per CDR3 protein, called by TCRdb with MiXCR from the immunoSEQ multiplex PCR reads. The sample yields about 180,000 distinct CDR3 sequences, 90% to 95% seen once. Purification of the CD8+ and CD4+ T cells relied on negative isolation, and TEMRA cells underwent FACS enrichment. The CDR3 is made up of 13 amino acids. CDR1 is SSHAT and CDR2 is FNYEAQ in the germline V gene (reference sequence).

The clonotype was recovered from a human donor with Susac syndrome. The sequencing sample was made of CD4+ T cells from PBMCs. The chain is built from TRBV7-7 and TRBJ2-7, with TRBD1 matching over 7 bases. DNA for the CDR3: TGTGCTAGCAGCACCTCGACAGGGTCCGAGCAGTACTTC. This encodes CASSTSTGSEQYF.